The entry below describes one TCR beta chain. What it binds is unknown. Germline V gives CDR1 GTSNPN, CDR2 SVGIG (reference sequence). CDR3 size: 14 residues. Between the trimmed V and J ends, which lost 5 bases and 5 bases, there was a span of 16 bases. The data were obtained in a study of cytomegalovirus exposure and HLA in healthy donors. Whole-study findings and limits: Later analysis suggested most CMV-associated TCR beta chains were HLA-restricted. As a later analysis showed, several of the most significant clusters appeared to be linked to common viral pathogens. According to the study, around 180 TCR beta chains were cytomegalovirus-associated.

With 60 Vbeta and 13 Jbeta primers, the PCR was carried out. Assay used: immunoSEQ multiplex PCR; TCRdb lists only in-frame clones, some missing. The sample includes about 190,000 clones, roughly 79% of them seen just once. This TCR derives from a woman aged 18-29 years in good health and CMV-seronegative. The chain is built from TRBV30 and TRBJ1-5, with D unclear. Specimen: PBMCs. Here the CDR3 DNA reads TGTGCCTGGGGAGACCGAGGAGGATATCAGCCCCAGCATTTT. It is translated as CAWGDRGGYQPQHF.